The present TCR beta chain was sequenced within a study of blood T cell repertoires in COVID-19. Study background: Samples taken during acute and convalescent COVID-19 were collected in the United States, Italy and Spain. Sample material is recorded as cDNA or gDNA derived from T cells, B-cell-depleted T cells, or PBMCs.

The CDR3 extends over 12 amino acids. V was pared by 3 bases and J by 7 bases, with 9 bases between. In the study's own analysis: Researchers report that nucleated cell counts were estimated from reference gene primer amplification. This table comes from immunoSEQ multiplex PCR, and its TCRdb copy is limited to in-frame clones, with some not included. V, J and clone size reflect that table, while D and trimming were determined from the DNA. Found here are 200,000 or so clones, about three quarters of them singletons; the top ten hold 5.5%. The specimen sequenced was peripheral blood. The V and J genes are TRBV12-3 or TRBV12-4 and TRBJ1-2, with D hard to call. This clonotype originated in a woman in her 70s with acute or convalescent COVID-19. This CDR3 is CASSLGISGYTF. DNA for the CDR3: TGTGCCAGCAGTTTGGGCATCAGTGGCTACACCTTC.